This TCR beta chain was identified during a study of CD8 T cells in Susac syndrome. The V gene's germline CDR1 is MGHRA and CDR2 YSYEKL. Losses at the gene ends were 0 bases for V and 3 bases for J; bases not matched to a gene: 9. The CDR3 runs 18 residues. Broader study findings: The relatively small number of individuals in the TCR sequencing and HLA analysis was acknowledged by the study.

RNA totalling about 0.45 to 1 ug underwent reverse transcription with random hexamers. The method of amplification for TCR beta CDR3 was immunoSEQ multiplex PCR, covering 54 Vbeta and 13 Jbeta. TCRdb analysed the immunoSEQ multiplex PCR reads with MiXCR anew, one entry per CDR3 protein. The table has about 250,000 distinct CDR3 sequences, 80% to 95% seen once; the top ten hold roughly 0.072%. Details on this clonotype: What it binds is unknown.

CD8+ and CD4+ T cells circulating in blood were sequenced for TCR beta. The source is a human donor with multiple sclerosis. The sample was CD4+ T cells from PBMCs. The V call is TRBV4-1, the J call TRBJ1-5; TRBD1 matches at 9 bases. In nucleotides, the CDR3 is TGCGCCAGCAGCCAAGAACGGGACAGGGTCGGTATCAATCAGCCCCAGCATTTT. Amino acids: CASSQERDRVGINQPQHF.